This T cell receptor (beta chain) was retrieved from a study of cytomegalovirus exposure and HLA in healthy donors. Study-wide points: TCR beta V- and J-gene trimming, according to a later analysis, was linked to a missense DCLRE1C variant. Across HLA loci, a later analysis found differing TCR association rates, with DRB1 most and HLA-C fewest. From TCR beta sequences, most subjects' HLA-A and HLA-B alleles were reportedly predicted accurately.

This CDR3 region has 17 residues. Germline V gives CDR1 LNHDA, CDR2 SQIVND (reference sequence). The V segment lost 3 bases and the J segment 4 bases; nucleotides outside the gene matches: 8. With regard to this clone: The antigen is unknown.

PCR amplification relied on 60 Vbeta primers (plus 13 Jbeta primers). The method was immunoSEQ multiplex PCR; TCRdb's version includes in-frame clones alone and lacks a portion of them. Seen here are roughly 180,000 clones, roughly 74% observed once, and the top ten hold about 6%. The sequence was obtained from a woman aged 25 to 39 in good health and CMV-seropositive. The chain employs TRBV19 and TRBJ2-1, with TRBD2 matching over 11 bases. Sequenced: PBMCs. CDR3 sequence: CASSMALAGGKYNEQFF. The DNA of the CDR3 is TGTGCCAGTAGTATGGCCCTAGCGGGGGGCAAATACAATGAGCAGTTCTTC.